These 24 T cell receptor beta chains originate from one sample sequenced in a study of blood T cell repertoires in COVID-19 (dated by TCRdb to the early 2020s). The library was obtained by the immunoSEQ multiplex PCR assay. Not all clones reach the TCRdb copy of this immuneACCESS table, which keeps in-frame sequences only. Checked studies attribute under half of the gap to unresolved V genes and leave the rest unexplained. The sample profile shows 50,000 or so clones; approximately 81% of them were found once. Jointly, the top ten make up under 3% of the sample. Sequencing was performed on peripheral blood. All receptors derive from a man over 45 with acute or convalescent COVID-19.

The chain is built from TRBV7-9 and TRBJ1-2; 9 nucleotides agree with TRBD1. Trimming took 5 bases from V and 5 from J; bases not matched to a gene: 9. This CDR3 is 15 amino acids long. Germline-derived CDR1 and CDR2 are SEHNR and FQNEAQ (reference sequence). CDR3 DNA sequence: TGTGCCAGCAGCCGGGGACAGGGCGGTCGGTATGGCTACACCTTC. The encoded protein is CASSRGQGGRYGYTF.

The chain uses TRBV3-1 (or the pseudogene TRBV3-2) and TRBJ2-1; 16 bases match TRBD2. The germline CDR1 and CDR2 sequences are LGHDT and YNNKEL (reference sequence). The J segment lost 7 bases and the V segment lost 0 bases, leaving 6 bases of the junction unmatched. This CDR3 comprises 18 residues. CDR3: CASSQDGTSGRAGNEQFF. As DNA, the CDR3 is TGTGCCAGCAGCCAAGATGGGACTAGCGGGAGGGCGGGAAATGAGCAGTTCTTC.

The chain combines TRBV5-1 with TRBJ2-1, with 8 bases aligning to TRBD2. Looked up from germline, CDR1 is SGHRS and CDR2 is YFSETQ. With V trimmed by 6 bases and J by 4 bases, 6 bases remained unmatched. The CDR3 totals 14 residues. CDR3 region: CASTSGLTYNEQFF. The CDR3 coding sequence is TGCGCCAGCACTAGCGGGTTGACTTACAATGAGCAGTTCTTC.

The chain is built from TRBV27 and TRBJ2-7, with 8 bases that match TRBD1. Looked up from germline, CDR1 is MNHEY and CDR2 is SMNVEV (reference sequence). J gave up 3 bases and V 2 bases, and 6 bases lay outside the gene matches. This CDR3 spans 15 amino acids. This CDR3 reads CASSLRTGHLYEQYF. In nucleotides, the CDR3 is TGTGCCAGCAGTTTAAGGACAGGGCATCTCTACGAGCAGTACTTC.

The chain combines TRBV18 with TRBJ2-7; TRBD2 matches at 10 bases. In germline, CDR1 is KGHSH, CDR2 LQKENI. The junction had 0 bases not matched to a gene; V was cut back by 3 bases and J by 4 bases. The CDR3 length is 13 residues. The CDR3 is CASSPSGGYEQYF. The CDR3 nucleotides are TGTGCCAGCTCACCTAGCGGGGGGTACGAGCAGTACTTC.

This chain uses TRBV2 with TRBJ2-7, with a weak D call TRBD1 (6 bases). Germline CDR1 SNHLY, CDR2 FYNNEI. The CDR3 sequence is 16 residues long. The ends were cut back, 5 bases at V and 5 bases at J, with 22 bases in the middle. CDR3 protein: CASSYLPQGTEHEQYF. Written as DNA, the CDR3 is TGTGCCAGCAGTTACTTACCACAGGGAACGGAACACGAGCAGTACTTC.

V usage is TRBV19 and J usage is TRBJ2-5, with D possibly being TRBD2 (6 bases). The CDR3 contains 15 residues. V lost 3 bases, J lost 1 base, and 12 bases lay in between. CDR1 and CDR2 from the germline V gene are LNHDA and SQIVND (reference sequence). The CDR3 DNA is TGTGCCAGTAGTATTAGCGGAGGGGTCCAAGAGACCCAGTACTTC. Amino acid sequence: CASSISGGVQETQYF. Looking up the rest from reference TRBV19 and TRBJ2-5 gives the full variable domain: DGGITQSPKYLFRKEGQNVTLSCEQNLNHDAMYWYRQDPGQGLRLIYYSQIVNDFQKGDIAEGYSVSREKKESFPLTVTSAQKNPTAFYLCASSISGGVQETQYFGPGTRLLVL.

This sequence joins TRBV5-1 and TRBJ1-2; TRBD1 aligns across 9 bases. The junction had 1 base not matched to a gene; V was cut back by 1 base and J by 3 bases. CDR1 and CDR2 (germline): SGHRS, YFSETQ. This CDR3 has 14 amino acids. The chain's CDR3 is CASSLRTGDYGYTF. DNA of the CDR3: TGCGCCAGCAGCTTGCGGACAGGGGACTATGGCTACACCTTC.

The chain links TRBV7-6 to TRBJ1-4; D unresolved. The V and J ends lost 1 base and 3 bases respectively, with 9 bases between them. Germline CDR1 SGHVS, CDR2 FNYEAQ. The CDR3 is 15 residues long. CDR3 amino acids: CASSLVGESNEKLFF. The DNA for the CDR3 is TGTGCCAGCAGCTTAGTTGGAGAGTCTAATGAAAAACTGTTTTTT.

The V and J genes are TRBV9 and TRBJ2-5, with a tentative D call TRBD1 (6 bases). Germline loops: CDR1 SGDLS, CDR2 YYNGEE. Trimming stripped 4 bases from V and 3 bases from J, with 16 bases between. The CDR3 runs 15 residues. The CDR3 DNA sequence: TGTGCCAGCAGCTTGGGGCCAGGGGCTGAAGAGACCCAGTACTTC. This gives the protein CASSLGPGAEETQYF.

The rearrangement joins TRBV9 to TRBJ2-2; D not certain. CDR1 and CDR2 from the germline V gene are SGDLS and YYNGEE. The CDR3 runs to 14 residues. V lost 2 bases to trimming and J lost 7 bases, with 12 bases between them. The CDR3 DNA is TGTGCCAGCAGCGTCGGGTCCGGCGGCGGGGAGCTGTTTTTT. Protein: CASSVGSGGGELFF. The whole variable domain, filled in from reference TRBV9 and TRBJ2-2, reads DSGVTQTPKHLITATGQRVTLRCSPRSGDLSVYWYQQSLDQGLQFLIQYYNGEERAKGNILERFSAQQFPDLHSELNLSSLELGDSALYFCASSVGSGGGELFFGEGSRLTVL.

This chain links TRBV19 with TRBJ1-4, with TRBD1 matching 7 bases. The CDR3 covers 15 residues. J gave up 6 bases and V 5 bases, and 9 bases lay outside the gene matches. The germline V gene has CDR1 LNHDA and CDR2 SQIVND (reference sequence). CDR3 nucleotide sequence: TGTGCCAGTAGTCCCAGGGGGAAGGAGGATGAAAAACTGTTTTTT. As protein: CASSPRGKEDEKLFF.

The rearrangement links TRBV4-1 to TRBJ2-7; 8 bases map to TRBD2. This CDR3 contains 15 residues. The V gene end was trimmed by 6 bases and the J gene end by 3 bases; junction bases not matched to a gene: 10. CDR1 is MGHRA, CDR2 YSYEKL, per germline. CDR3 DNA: TGCGCCAGCAGACCGAGCGGGAGTCTTTTCTACGAGCAGTACTTC. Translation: CASRPSGSLFYEQYF.

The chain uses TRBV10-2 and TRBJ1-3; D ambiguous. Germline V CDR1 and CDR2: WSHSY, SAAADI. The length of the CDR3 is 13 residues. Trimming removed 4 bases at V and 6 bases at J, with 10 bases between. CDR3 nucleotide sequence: TGCGCCAGCAGTGCCGGGGAGGCAAACACCATATATTTT. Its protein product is CASSAGEANTIYF.

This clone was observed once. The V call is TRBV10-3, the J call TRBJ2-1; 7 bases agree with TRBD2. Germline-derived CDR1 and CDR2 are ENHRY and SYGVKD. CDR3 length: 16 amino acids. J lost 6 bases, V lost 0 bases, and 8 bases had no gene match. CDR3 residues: CAISESGIAGGNEQFF. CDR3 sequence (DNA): TGTGCCATCAGTGAGTCGGGGATAGCGGGCGGCAATGAGCAGTTCTTC.

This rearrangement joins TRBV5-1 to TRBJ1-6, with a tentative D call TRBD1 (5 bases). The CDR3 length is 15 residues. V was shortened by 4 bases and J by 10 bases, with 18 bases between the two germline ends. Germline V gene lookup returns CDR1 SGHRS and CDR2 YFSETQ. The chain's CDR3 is CASSPTEHLGSPLHF. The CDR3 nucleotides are TGCGCCAGCAGCCCGACAGAACACTTAGGCTCACCCCTCCACTTT.

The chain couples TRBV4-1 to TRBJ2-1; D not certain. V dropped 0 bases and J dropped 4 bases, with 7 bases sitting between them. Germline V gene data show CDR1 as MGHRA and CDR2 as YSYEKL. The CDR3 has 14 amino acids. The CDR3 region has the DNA TGCGCCAGCAGCCAAGATAACATATACAATGAGCAGTTCTTC. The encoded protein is CASSQDNIYNEQFF.

The CDR3 sequence is CASSSTGRDTEAFF. Here the CDR3 DNA reads TGTGCCAGCAGCTCGACGGGGAGGGACACTGAAGCTTTCTTT. The chain links TRBV6-2 or TRBV6-3 to TRBJ1-1; D unresolved. V lost 6 bases to trimming and J lost 3 bases, with 14 bases between them. The germline V gene encodes CDR1 MNHEY and CDR2 SVGEGT. This CDR3 contains 14 residues.

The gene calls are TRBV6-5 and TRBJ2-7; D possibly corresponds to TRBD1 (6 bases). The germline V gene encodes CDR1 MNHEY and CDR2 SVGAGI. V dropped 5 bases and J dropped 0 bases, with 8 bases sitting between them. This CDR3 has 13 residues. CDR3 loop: CASSRDISYEQYF. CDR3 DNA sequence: TGTGCCAGCAGTCGGGACATCTCCTACGAGCAGTACTTC.

The CDR3: CASSLEQGSNQPQHF. The CDR3 DNA reads TGTGCCAGCAGTTTAGAACAGGGGAGCAATCAGCCCCAGCATTTT. This rearrangement joins TRBV28 to TRBJ1-5; 7 nucleotides agree with TRBD1. The CDR3 contains 15 residues. The germline V gene encodes CDR1 MDHEN and CDR2 SYDVKM. The V and J ends lost 2 bases and 1 base, in that order; junction bases with no gene match: 2.

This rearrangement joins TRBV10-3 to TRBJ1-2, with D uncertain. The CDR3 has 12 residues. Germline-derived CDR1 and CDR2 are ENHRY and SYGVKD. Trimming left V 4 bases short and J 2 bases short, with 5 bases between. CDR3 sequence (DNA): TGTGCCATCAGTGGAGAAAACTATGGCTACACCTTC. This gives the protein CAISGENYGYTF.

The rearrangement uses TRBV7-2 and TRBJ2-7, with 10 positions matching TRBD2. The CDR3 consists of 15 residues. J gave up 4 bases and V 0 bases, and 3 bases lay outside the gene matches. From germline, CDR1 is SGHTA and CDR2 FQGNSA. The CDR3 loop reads CASSLAGTSAYEQYF. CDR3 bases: TGTGCCAGCAGCTTAGCCGGGACTAGCGCGTACGAGCAGTACTTC.

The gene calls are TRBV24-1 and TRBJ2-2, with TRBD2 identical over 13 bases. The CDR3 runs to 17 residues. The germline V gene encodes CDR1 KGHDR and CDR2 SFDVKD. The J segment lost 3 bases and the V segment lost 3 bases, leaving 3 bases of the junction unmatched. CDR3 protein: CATSDTSGGAYTGELFF. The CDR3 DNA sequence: TGTGCCACCAGTGATACTAGCGGGGGGGCCTACACCGGGGAGCTGTTTTTT.

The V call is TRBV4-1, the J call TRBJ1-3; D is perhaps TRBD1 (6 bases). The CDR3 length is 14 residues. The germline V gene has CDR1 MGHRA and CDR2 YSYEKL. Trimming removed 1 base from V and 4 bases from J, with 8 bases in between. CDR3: CASSQADRGNTIYF. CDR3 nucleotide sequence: TGCGCCAGCAGCCAAGCGGACAGAGGAAACACCATATATTTT.